This T cell receptor beta chain was found in a study of human T cells and chemical hapten exposure (dated by TCRdb to 2020 to 2023). The study in broad terms: For sensitization, 2% DPC in acetone was applied to a roughly 2 cm by roughly 2 cm area of upper inner arm skin. Twenty-nine alopecia patients gave blood for TCR sequencing at one to four time points (pre-sensitization, 2, 6 and 24 weeks). Peripheral blood TCR repertoire changes were tracked in vivo in alopecia patients during primary and secondary sensitization to the hapten diphenylcyclopropenone (DPC). Libraries were combined into a pool for sequencing, and differences in TCR yield between samples came mainly from small differences in library volumes within the pool. The mostly female patient cohort included alopecia areata with under or over 50% scalp involvement, alopecia totalis and alopecia universalis. Patients additionally received weekly therapeutic DPC doses to the scalp throughout the approximately 25-week study period. Patient blood was sampled pre-sensitization (week 0) and at 2, 6 and about 24 weeks after DPC sensitization. Patch testing on the upper back used Finn chambers containing 0.01% DPC, with scoring done after 6 days according to International Contact Dermatitis Research Group standards.

The germline V gene supplies CDR1 MDHEN and CDR2 SYDVKM. The CDR3 starts with the cysteine, ends with the phenylalanine, and has 13 residues. Only the CDR3 DNA stays, 39 bases, in frame from base 1. V and J are trimmed by 10 bases and 1 base, and the gene matches miss 6 bases of the junction. Many counts were recorded for this clonotype. It lacks a known antigen. No base quality information exists; no much larger clone differs at one position. Library method: RACE. TCRdb names NextSeq 500 as the instrument used. During library preparation, unique molecular identifiers were attached to individual cDNA molecules so that TCRs could be counted quantitatively and reproducibly. From each blood RNA sample, both TCR alpha and TCR beta chains were sequenced. The paper's processing steps were these. The median number of TCRs per sample was 85,000 to 100,000, ranging from about 23,224 to 750,000. The Decombinator software suite was used to annotate the V, J and CDR3 of the TCR reads. For the PS versus PT1 abundance plots, all samples were subsampled to the same number of TCRs (28,000). TCRs were defined as expanded if absent before sensitization and observed at least eight times at the 2-week time point. TCRdb cleaned the public reads at Q25 with fastp, built clones with MiXCR and kept in-frame beta chains. Each entry merges the rows of one CDR3 protein and shows their most common DNA and genes. The V and J calls shown here were made by TCRdb, not taken from the authors' results. The sample table contains 250,000 or so distinct CDR3 sequences; only one count was recorded for 7% to 10% of them. 2.3% of the sample rests with the top ten.

The intended sense of this specimen's time point label: pre-sensitization, week 0. This specimen's treatment or condition label, interpreted: therapeutic diphenylcyclopropenone sensitization with weekly scalp DPC. At every patch-test visit, the blood draw took place before the patch test was put on. Patients were eligible if aged 18 to 70, diagnosed with alopecia and judged suitable for DPC therapy, and pregnant patients were excluded. Total RNA was isolated from unfractionated whole blood collected in Tempus Blood RNA tubes. Study-wide findings and limitations: DPC sensitization did not change the number of TCRs with a frequency above 1 in 1000, and there was no evidence of changes in global repertoire structure. The number of PT1 expanded TCRs positively correlated with patch test score, significant at thresholds 8, 16 and 32 but not 4. Significantly more large CDR3 similarity clusters were formed by expanded TCRs than by pre-sensitization or healthy control sets, consistent with antigen-driven responses. Repeated subsampling changed both the strength of the expansion versus patch-test correlation and the threshold at which the correlation became significant. Because all patients had alopecia, a presumed autoimmune disease, the immune response of the patients might differ from that of healthy individuals.

This receptor was identified in a woman aged 40 to 55 with alopecia areata. Some clones in this sample may be carry-over from other donors' samples. The sample consisted of whole blood, taken in connection with sensitization to the hapten diphenylcyclopropenone (DPC). The sequence joins TRBV28 to TRBJ2-5; a stretch of 7 junction bases matches TRBD1. CDR3 reads: CATGQAIQETQYF. In nucleotide form, the sequence is TGTGCCACTGGACAGGCCATCCAAGAGACCCAGTACTTC.